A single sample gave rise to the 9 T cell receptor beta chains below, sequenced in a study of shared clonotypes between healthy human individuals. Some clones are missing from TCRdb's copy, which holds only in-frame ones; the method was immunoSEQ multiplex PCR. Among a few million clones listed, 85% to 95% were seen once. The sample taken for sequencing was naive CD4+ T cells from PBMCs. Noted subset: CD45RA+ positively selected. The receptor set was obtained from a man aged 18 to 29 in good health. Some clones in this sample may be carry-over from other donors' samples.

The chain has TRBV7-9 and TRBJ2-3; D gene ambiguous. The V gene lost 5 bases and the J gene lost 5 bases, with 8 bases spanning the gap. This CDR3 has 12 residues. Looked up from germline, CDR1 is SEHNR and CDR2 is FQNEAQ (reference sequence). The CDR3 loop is CASSVTVDTQYF. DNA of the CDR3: TGTGCCAGCAGCGTGACTGTAGATACGCAGTATTTT.

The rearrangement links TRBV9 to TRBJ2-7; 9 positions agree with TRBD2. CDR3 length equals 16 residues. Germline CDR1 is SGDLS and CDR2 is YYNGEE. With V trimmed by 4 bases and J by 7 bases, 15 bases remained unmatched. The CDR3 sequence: CASSPRGVAGAGEQYF. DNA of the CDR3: TGTGCCAGCAGCCCCAGGGGGGTAGCGGGAGCAGGTGAGCAGTACTTC.

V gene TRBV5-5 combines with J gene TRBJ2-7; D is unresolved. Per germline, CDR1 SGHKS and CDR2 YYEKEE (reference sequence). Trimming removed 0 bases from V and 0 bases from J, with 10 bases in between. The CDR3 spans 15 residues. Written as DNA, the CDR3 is TGTGCCAGCAGCTTGGTGCCGTCCCTCTCCTACGAGCAGTACTTC. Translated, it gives CASSLVPSLSYEQYF.

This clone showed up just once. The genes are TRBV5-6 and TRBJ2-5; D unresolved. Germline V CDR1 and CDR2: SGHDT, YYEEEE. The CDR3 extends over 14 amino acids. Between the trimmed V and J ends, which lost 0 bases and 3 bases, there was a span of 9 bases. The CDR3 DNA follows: TGTGCCAGCAGCTTGGAGAGCTGGGAAGAGACCCAGTACTTC. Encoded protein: CASSLESWEETQYF.

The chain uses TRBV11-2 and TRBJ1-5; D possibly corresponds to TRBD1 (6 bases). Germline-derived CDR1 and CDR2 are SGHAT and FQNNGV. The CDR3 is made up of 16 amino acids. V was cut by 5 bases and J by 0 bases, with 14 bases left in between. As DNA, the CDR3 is TGTGCCAGCAGCCCCGCGGGGGGGCTTAGCAATCAGCCCCAGCATTTT. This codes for CASSPAGGLSNQPQHF.

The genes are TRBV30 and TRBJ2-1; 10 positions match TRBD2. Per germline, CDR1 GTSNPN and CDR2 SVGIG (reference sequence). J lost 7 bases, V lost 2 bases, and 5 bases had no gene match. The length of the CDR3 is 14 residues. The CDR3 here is CAWSSGRAGNEQFF. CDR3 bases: TGTGCCTGGAGTAGCGGGAGGGCAGGGAATGAGCAGTTCTTC.

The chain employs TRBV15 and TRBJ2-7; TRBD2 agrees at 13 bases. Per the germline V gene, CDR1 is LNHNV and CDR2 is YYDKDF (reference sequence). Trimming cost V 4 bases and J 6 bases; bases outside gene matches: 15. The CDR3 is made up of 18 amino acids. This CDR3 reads CATSNGLAGDPRGVEQYF. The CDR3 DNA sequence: TGTGCCACCAGCAACGGACTAGCGGGAGATCCTCGAGGTGTCGAGCAGTACTTC.

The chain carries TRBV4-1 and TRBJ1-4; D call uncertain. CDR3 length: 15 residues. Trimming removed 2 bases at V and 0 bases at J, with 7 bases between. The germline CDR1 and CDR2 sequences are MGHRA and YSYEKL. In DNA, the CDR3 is TGCGCCAGCAGCCAAACCTTTACAACTAATGAAAAACTGTTTTTT. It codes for CASSQTFTTNEKLFF.

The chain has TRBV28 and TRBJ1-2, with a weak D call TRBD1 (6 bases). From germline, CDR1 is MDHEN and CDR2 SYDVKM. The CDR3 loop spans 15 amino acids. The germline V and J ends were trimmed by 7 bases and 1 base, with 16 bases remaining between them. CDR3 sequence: CASTSSGAFNYGYTF. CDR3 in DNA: TGTGCCAGCACCTCATCAGGGGCGTTTAACTATGGCTACACCTTC.